Following are 26 T cell receptor beta chains from one sample sequenced in a study of CD8+ T cells in alopecia areata. Extraction and reverse transcription of RNA yielded cDNA as the sequencing template. This table comes from immunoSEQ multiplex PCR, and its TCRdb copy is limited to in-frame clones, with some not included. The data show 55,000 to 75,000 clones, approximately 46% seen once. This specimen consisted of CD8+ T cells sorted from blood, obtained at week 0. The receptors derive from a human donor with alopecia areata.

The chain combines TRBV29-1 with TRBJ2-7; D uncertain. This CDR3 has 12 amino acids. Trimming pared 2 bases from V and 2 bases from J, leaving 7 bases between. Germline CDR1 and CDR2: SQVTM and ANQGSEA. The CDR3 region is CSVEWRPYEQYF. The CDR3 DNA is TGCAGCGTTGAATGGCGTCCCTACGAGCAGTACTTC.

This chain uses TRBV7-6 with TRBJ2-7; TRBD2 matches at 8 bases. Germline trimming cut 5 bases from V and 5 bases from J; bases unmatched to any gene: 5. The CDR3 is made up of 13 amino acids. Germline V gene sequence: CDR1 SGHVS, CDR2 FNYEAQ. CDR3 sequence (DNA): TGTGCCAGCAGCCGGGGGGGCAGGGACGAGCAGTACTTC. It yields the protein CASSRGGRDEQYF.

This clone was found a few times. The chain has TRBV29-1 and TRBJ1-2, with 7 nucleotides matching TRBD1. The V gene's germline CDR1 is SQVTM and CDR2 ANQGSEA. Losses at the gene ends were 4 bases for V and 2 bases for J; bases not matched to a gene: 4. This CDR3 is 13 amino acids long. The CDR3 nucleotides are TGCAGCGTTGTAGGGGGACAGAACTATGGCTACACCTTC. Residues: CSVVGGQNYGYTF.

CDR3 in DNA: TGTGCCAGCAGCTTAGCCTCGAACCTACTAGCGGGAGACCGCAATGAGCAGTTCTTC. As protein: CASSLASNLLAGDRNEQFF. This chain links TRBV7-9 with TRBJ2-1, with 11 bases lining up with TRBD2. The germline V gene encodes CDR1 SEHNR and CDR2 FQNEAQ (reference sequence). With V trimmed by 0 bases and J by 6 bases, 13 bases remained unmatched. This CDR3 comprises 19 residues.

The chain recombines TRBV4-3 with TRBJ2-1; 12 nucleotides agree with TRBD2. This CDR3 has 17 amino acids. The trim removed 2 bases at V and 1 base at J, leaving 3 bases unmatched. Germline CDR1 is LGHNA and CDR2 is YSLEER. DNA of the CDR3: TGCGCCAGCAGCCAAAGACTAGCGGGAGTTTCCTACAATGAGCAGTTCTTC. Its translation: CASSQRLAGVSYNEQFF.

The chain couples TRBV7-9 to TRBJ2-5, with 9 bases aligning to TRBD1. Germline V CDR1 and CDR2: SEHNR, FQNEAQ (reference sequence). The length of the CDR3 is 15 residues. The ends lost 6 bases at V and 5 bases at J; junction bases unmatched: 10. The chain's CDR3 is CASSYQRTGVETQYF. CDR3 in DNA: TGTGCCAGCAGTTACCAACGGACAGGGGTGGAGACCCAGTACTTC.

This clone has more than one count but fewer than ten. The CDR3 loop reads CASSPVSGRESDTQYF. As DNA, the CDR3 is TGTGCCAGCAGCCCCGTCAGCGGGAGGGAATCAGATACGCAGTATTTT. V is TRBV7-9 and J is TRBJ2-3, with 10 bases identical to TRBD2. Germline V CDR1 and CDR2: SEHNR, FQNEAQ (reference sequence). V gave up 5 bases and J gave up 4 bases; unmatched junction bases: 9. This CDR3 has 16 residues.

This clone came up many times. The CDR3 nucleotides are TGTGCCACCAGCAGAGGCGGCAATCAGCCCCAGCATTTT. The encoded protein is CATSRGGNQPQHF. The V gene is TRBV15, the J gene TRBJ1-5; the D is unclear. V lost 1 base and J 2 bases, leaving 3 bases between the germline ends. Per germline, CDR1 LNHNV and CDR2 YYDKDF (reference sequence). The length of the CDR3 is 13 residues. Full variable domain (outside the CDR3, taken from reference TRBV15 and TRBJ1-5): DAMVIQNPRYQVTQFGKPVTLSCSQTLNHNVMYWYQQKSSQAPKLLFHYYDKDFNNEADTPDNFQSRRPNTSFCFLDIRSPGLGDTAMYLCATSRGGNQPQHFGDGTRLSIL.

The CDR3 DNA reads as TGTGCCAGCAGCCAAAAGACGGCCGGAGCTAACTATGGCTACACCTTC. It yields the protein CASSQKTAGANYGYTF. The chain has TRBV13 and TRBJ1-2; unclear D gene. Germline assignment: CDR1 PRHDT and CDR2 FYEKMQ (reference sequence). This CDR3 has 16 amino acids. V lost 5 bases and J 0 bases, leaving 16 bases between the germline ends.

The V call is TRBV6-5, the J call TRBJ2-1; D is ambiguous. Germline CDR1 and CDR2: MNHEY and SVGAGI. This CDR3 region has 15 residues. V was shortened by 0 bases and J by 9 bases, with 15 bases between the two germline ends. CDR3: CASSYSRLPSVEQFF. DNA for the CDR3: TGTGCCAGCAGTTACTCGAGGCTCCCCTCCGTTGAGCAGTTCTTC.

The sample holds one count of this clone. J is TRBJ1-4 and V is TRBV5-4, with 8 bases aligning to TRBD1. The trim removed 4 bases at V and 5 bases at J, leaving 7 bases unmatched. This CDR3 has 15 amino acids. The germline V gene encodes CDR1 SGHNT and CDR2 YYREEE (reference sequence). CDR3 sequence (DNA): TGTGCCAGCAGCGCTGGACAGGGTAACAATGAAAAACTGTTTTTT. The encoded protein is CASSAGQGNNEKLFF.

The chain links TRBV25-1 to TRBJ2-1; 7 nucleotides align to TRBD1. The CDR3 covers 14 residues. The germline gives CDR1 MGHDK, CDR2 SYGVNS. V lost 6 bases to trimming and J lost 6 bases; unmatched junction nucleotides: 8. The CDR3 sequence: CASRTQGLGNEQFF. The DNA for the CDR3 is TGTGCCAGCAGAACACAGGGGTTGGGCAATGAGCAGTTCTTC.

This clone was detected a few times. The chain recombines TRBV27 with TRBJ2-7; a possible D gene is TRBD1 (5 bases). This CDR3 is 14 amino acids long. CDR1 is MNHEY, CDR2 SMNVEV, per germline (reference sequence). Deletions cut 4 bases from V and 2 bases from J, with 12 bases between. The CDR3 loop reads CASSSWTTPYEQYF. The CDR3 DNA reads TGTGCCAGCAGTTCATGGACAACACCCTACGAGCAGTACTTC.

This clone was counted only a few times. The chain recombines TRBV6-1 with TRBJ2-7, with D possibly matching TRBD2 (5 bases). CDR3 length equals 13 residues. The ends were cut back, 6 bases at V and 3 bases at J, with 12 bases in the middle. Germline V gene sequence: CDR1 MNHNS, CDR2 SASEGT. The CDR3 nucleotides are TGTGCCAGCAGGGACTCCAGGATCTACGAGCAGTACTTC. Protein: CASRDSRIYEQYF.

In this sample, this clone turned up a few times. The chain is built from TRBV29-1 and TRBJ2-5; 7 bases map to TRBD1. Losses at the gene ends were 7 bases for V and 4 bases for J; bases not matched to a gene: 12. This CDR3 has 14 amino acids. CDR1 is SQVTM and CDR2 is ANQGSEA in the germline V gene. CDR3 coding DNA: TGCAGCGCCCGCGACAGGGTTCTAGCAGAGACCCAGTACTTC. Its protein product is CSARDRVLAETQYF.

This rearrangement joins TRBV5-1 to TRBJ1-2; TRBD1 matches at 10 bases. CDR3 length: 16 residues. Trimming removed 6 bases from V and 3 bases from J; junction bases left unmatched: 11. CDR1 is SGHRS, CDR2 YFSETQ, per germline. CDR3 sequence (DNA): TGCGCCAGCACACCTACCGGGACAGGGGAATACTATGGCTACACCTTC. Its translation: CASTPTGTGEYYGYTF.

This clone was counted ten times or more. The chain joins TRBV5-4 to TRBJ2-5, with 8 bases matching TRBD1. Germline V gives CDR1 SGHNT, CDR2 YYREEE (reference sequence). The V gene end was trimmed by 3 bases and the J gene end by 4 bases; junction bases not matched to a gene: 5. The CDR3 length is 14 residues. CDR3 residues: CASSWGTGPETQYF. The CDR3 region has the DNA TGTGCCAGCAGCTGGGGGACAGGCCCAGAGACCCAGTACTTC.

The chain recombines TRBV10-3 with TRBJ2-7; D gene unclear. Trimming removed 4 bases at V and 5 bases at J, with 6 bases between. Germline assignment: CDR1 ENHRY and CDR2 SYGVKD. The CDR3 length is 11 residues. The CDR3: CAISGGNEQYF. As DNA, the CDR3 is TGTGCCATCAGTGGAGGCAACGAGCAGTACTTC.

This clone came up a few times. V usage is TRBV7-9 and J usage is TRBJ2-4, with D perhaps given as TRBD1 or TRBD2 (5 bases each). V was pared by 5 bases and J by 2 bases, with 13 bases between. Germline CDR1 reads SEHNR; CDR2 reads FQNEAQ (reference sequence). The CDR3 runs 15 residues. The CDR3 loop is CASSRPGLTKNIQYF. The CDR3 region has the DNA TGTGCCAGCAGCCGCCCGGGGCTTACCAAAAACATTCAGTACTTC.

The rearrangement joins TRBV5-1 to TRBJ2-7; D is ambiguous. Germline lookup yields CDR1 SGHRS and CDR2 YFSETQ. With 0 bases removed from V and 3 bases from J, the gap between germline ends came to 19 bases. The CDR3 consists of 17 residues. CDR3 amino acids: CASSLAKGGYRDYEQYF. CDR3 sequence (DNA): TGCGCCAGCAGCTTGGCAAAGGGCGGTTACAGAGACTACGAGCAGTACTTC. Full variable domain (missing parts from reference TRBV5-1 and TRBJ2-7): KAGVTQTPRYLIKTRGQQVTLSCSPISGHRSVSWYQQTPGQGLQFLFEYFSETQRNKGNFPGRFSGRQFSNSRSEMNVSTLELGDSALYLCASSLAKGGYRDYEQYFGPGTRLTVT.

The chain recombines TRBV7-8 with TRBJ1-1, with a possible D match to TRBD1 (6 bases). The CDR3 is 16 residues long. Germline-derived CDR1 and CDR2 are SGHVS and FQNEAQ. Trimming pared 5 bases from V and 1 base from J, leaving 17 bases between. The CDR3 reads CASSNINRDKNTEAFF. The CDR3 region has the DNA TGTGCCAGCAGCAACATAAACCGGGACAAGAACACTGAAGCTTTCTTT.

This clone has more than one count but fewer than ten. This chain joins TRBV27 and TRBJ2-7; D is tentatively TRBD1 or TRBD2 (5 bases each). The CDR3 loop spans 14 amino acids. Per germline, CDR1 MNHEY and CDR2 SMNVEV (reference sequence). The V and J ends lost 3 bases and 6 bases respectively, with 15 bases between them. The CDR3 coding sequence is TGTGCCAGCAGTTTGGGGACGGCCCTGACCGAGCAGTACTTC. It translates to CASSLGTALTEQYF.

The chain couples TRBV15 to TRBJ2-2, with TRBD2 matching 8 bases. The junction had 4 bases not matched to a gene; V was cut back by 0 bases and J by 7 bases. The CDR3 is 15 residues long. The germline V gene encodes CDR1 LNHNV and CDR2 YYDKDF (reference sequence). CDR3 residues: CATSREREAHGELFF. The CDR3 DNA sequence: TGTGCCACCAGCAGAGAGCGGGAGGCCCACGGGGAGCTGTTTTTT.

The chain employs TRBV7-9 and TRBJ2-7; D not certain. With 5 bases removed from V and 7 bases from J, the gap between germline ends came to 12 bases. Per germline, CDR1 SEHNR and CDR2 FQNEAQ (reference sequence). This CDR3 contains 12 residues. CDR3 amino acids: CASSHGPGEQYF. Written as DNA, the CDR3 is TGTGCCAGCAGCCACGGCCCTGGGGAGCAGTACTTC.

The rearrangement links TRBV4-1 to TRBJ2-1; D perhaps matches TRBD2 (6 bases). The germline gives CDR1 MGHRA, CDR2 YSYEKL. Trimming pared 1 base from V and 2 bases from J, leaving 15 bases between. The length of the CDR3 is 17 residues. CDR3: CASSQGSGSTTYNEQFF. CDR3 DNA sequence: TGCGCCAGCAGCCAAGGATCCGGGAGTACAACCTACAATGAGCAGTTCTTC.

The chain has TRBV29-1 and TRBJ2-1; 8 bases are shared with TRBD2. The CDR3 has 13 amino acids. Unmatched junction bases numbered 5, after V lost 7 bases and J lost 3 bases. CDR1 is SQVTM, CDR2 ANQGSEA, per germline. DNA of the CDR3: TGCAGCGGGCGGGAGGCCGACTACAATGAGCAGTTCTTC. Amino acid sequence: CSGREADYNEQFF.